The T cell receptor beta chain under discussion was sequenced for a study of post-analysis software for immune sequencing data. On the study more broadly: Patients with relapsing-remitting, secondary progressive and progressive-relapsing multiple sclerosis courses were all represented. Points from the study as a whole: Compared with controls, patients showed significantly lower normalized Chao1 diversity. Strong co-clustering by F measure was seen for same-batch samples. In patients, roughly five TRBV segments were more frequent than in controls, with TRBV5-6, TRBV5-1 and TRBV20-1 among them.

Deletions cut 4 bases from V and 1 base from J, with 15 bases between. This CDR3 has 15 amino acids. Germline assignment: CDR1 SGHRS and CDR2 YFSETQ. A few counts support this clonotype. The target antigen is unknown. Presence of unique molecular identifiers characterized the TCR beta cDNA libraries. T cells numbering roughly 1 to 10 million yielded roughly 0.5 million cDNA molecules. TCRdb redid the calling of the PCR reads with MiXCR, one entry per CDR3 protein. Among approximately 660,000 distinct CDR3 sequences, more than 50% were seen once, and the ten largest hold about 10%. This clonotype originated in a girl aged 2 to 9 with multiple sclerosis. Sequenced sample: blood. The V and J genes are TRBV5-1 and TRBJ2-7; weak D call: TRBD1 (6 bases). CDR3 bases: TGCGCCAGCAGCCAAGCAGGGGTGGTGTCCTACGAGCAGTACTTC. Its protein product is CASSQAGVVSYEQYF.